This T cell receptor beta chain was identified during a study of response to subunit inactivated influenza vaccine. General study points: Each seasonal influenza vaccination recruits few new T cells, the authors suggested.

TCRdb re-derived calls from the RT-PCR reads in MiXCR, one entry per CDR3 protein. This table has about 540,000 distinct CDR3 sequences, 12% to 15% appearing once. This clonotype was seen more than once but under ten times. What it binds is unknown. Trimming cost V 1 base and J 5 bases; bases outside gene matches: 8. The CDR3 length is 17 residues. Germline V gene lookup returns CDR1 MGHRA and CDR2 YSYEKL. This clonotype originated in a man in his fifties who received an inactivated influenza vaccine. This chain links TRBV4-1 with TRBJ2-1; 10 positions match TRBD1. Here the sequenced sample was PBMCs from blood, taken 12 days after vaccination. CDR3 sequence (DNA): TGCGCCAGCAGCCAAGTGGGTAGGGACAGGGGCCACAATGAGCAGTTCTTC. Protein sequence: CASSQVGRDRGHNEQFF.